A selection of T cell receptor beta chains follows, all from one sample in a study of CD8 T cells in Susac syndrome. TCRdb reanalysed the immunoSEQ multiplex PCR reads using MiXCR and keeps one entry per CDR3 protein. Of 170,000 or so distinct CDR3 sequences listed, 90% to 95% were seen once; the top ten hold roughly 0.1%. Sequencing input: CD4+ T cells from PBMCs. The receptors stem from a human donor with multiple sclerosis. The CDR3 runs from the conserved cysteine through the conserved F or W. D genes are given only for firm matches. Only part of the rows carry a size: once, few, many, or a class if the clone is expanded.

cdr3_aa | cdr3_nt | j_call | cdr3_length | clone_size | v_call | d_call
CASSFNAGGLRGNEQFF | TGTGCCAGCAGCTTTAATGCGGGAGGTCTTCGGGGGAATGAGCAGTTCTTC | TRBJ2-1 | 17 | - | TRBV7-2 | TRBD2
CATSDRDSQETQYF | TGTGCCACCAGTGACCGGGACAGCCAAGAGACCCAGTACTTC | TRBJ2-5 | 14 | - | TRBV24-1 | TRBD1
CASSLEQGGYTF | TGTGCCAGCAGCTTAGAACAGGGTGGCTACACCTTC | TRBJ1-2 | 12 | - | TRBV9 | -
CASSPPGRPRGNQPQHF | TGTGCCAGCTCACCACCAGGCAGGCCTAGAGGAAATCAGCCCCAGCATTTT | TRBJ1-5 | 17 | - | TRBV18 | -
CASSQEAPGSRTEAFF | TGCGCCAGCAGCCAAGAGGCCCCAGGCAGTCGCACTGAAGCTTTCTTT | TRBJ1-1 | 16 | - | TRBV4-1 | -
CASSSTVLTDTQYF | TGCGCCAGCAGCTCGACAGTCCTCACAGATACGCAGTATTTT | TRBJ2-3 | 14 | - | TRBV5-1 | -
CASSPRSLDFLNEQFF | TGTGCCAGCAGTCCGCGCTCACTAGACTTCTTGAATGAGCAGTTCTTC | TRBJ2-1 | 16 | - | TRBV27 | -
CSVARRVNTEAFF | TGCAGCGTTGCACGGCGGGTGAACACTGAAGCTTTCTTT | TRBJ1-1 | 13 | - | TRBV29-1 | -
CATREGVNTEAFF | TGTGCCACCAGAGAGGGTGTGAACACTGAAGCTTTCTTT | TRBJ1-1 | 13 | - | TRBV24-1 | -
CSSGQTAYNEQFF | TGCAGCTCGGGACAGACCGCCTACAATGAGCAGTTCTTC | TRBJ2-1 | 13 | - | TRBV29-1 | TRBD1
CASSLAAGGPGNYNEQFF | TGCGCCAGCAGCTTGGCAGCGGGGGGGCCCGGGAACTACAATGAGCAGTTCTTC | TRBJ2-1 | 18 | - | TRBV5-1 | TRBD2
CASSPLAGAETQYF | TGTGCCAGCAGCCCACTAGCGGGGGCGGAGACCCAGTACTTC | TRBJ2-5 | 14 | - | TRBV12-3/TRBV12-4 | TRBD2
CTSSQVVGDSGNTIYF | TGCACCAGCAGCCAAGTTGTGGGTGATTCTGGAAACACCATATATTTT | TRBJ1-3 | 16 | - | TRBV1 | -
CASSPAYPDTQYF | TGCGCCAGCAGCCCTGCGTATCCAGATACGCAGTATTTT | TRBJ2-3 | 13 | - | TRBV4-3 | -
CAIREGGSPEAFF | TGTGCCATCAGGGAAGGGGGCTCTCCTGAAGCTTTCTTT | TRBJ1-1 | 13 | - | TRBV10-3 | TRBD1
CASNLRIGTEAFF | TGTGCCAGCAACCTGCGGATCGGCACCGAAGCTTTCTTT | TRBJ1-1 | 13 | - | TRBV7-2 | -
CASSFGQAFLRF | TGTGCCAGCAGCTTCGGCCAGGCTTTCTTGCGTTTC | TRBJ2-1 | 12 | - | TRBV5-4 | -
CSVQDYSYEQYF | TGCAGTGTTCAGGACTACTCCTACGAGCAGTACTTC | TRBJ2-7 | 12 | - | TRBV20-1 | -
CSARLDRGHYEQYF | TGCAGTGCTAGGCTTGACAGGGGACACTACGAGCAGTACTTC | TRBJ2-7 | 14 | - | TRBV20-1 | TRBD1
CASSQGPLAGLTDTQYF | TGTGCCAGCAGCCAAGGTCCACTAGCGGGACTCACAGATACGCAGTATTTT | TRBJ2-3 | 17 | - | TRBV3-1 | TRBD2
CASSLRGTSTDTQYF | TGTGCCAGCAGCCTCAGGGGAACTAGCACAGATACGCAGTATTTT | TRBJ2-3 | 15 | - | TRBV3-1 | -
CASSSHGQGTNYGYTF | TGTGCCAGCAGCTCCCACGGACAGGGTACTAACTATGGCTACACCTTC | TRBJ1-2 | 16 | - | TRBV12-3/TRBV12-4 | TRBD1
CASSQDYGGSYEQYF | TGCGCCAGCAGCCAAGATTACGGCGGGAGCTACGAGCAGTACTTC | TRBJ2-7 | 15 | - | TRBV4-3 | TRBD2
CASSQDAGPYNEQFF | TGCGCCAGCAGCCAAGATGCGGGACCTTACAATGAGCAGTTCTTC | TRBJ2-1 | 15 | - | TRBV4-3 | -
CASTQGGNTEAFF | TGTGCCAGCACCCAAGGGGGCAACACTGAAGCTTTCTTT | TRBJ1-1 | 13 | - | TRBV2 | TRBD1
CASSLDSSWSPLHF | TGTGCCAGCAGCCTAGACAGTTCTTGGTCACCCCTCCACTTT | TRBJ1-6 | 14 | - | TRBV6-5 | -
CASSSRGVYGYTF | TGTGCCAGCAGTTCCCGGGGGGTCTATGGCTACACCTTC | TRBJ1-2 | 13 | - | TRBV6-6 | -
CASSQDDRGDYEQYF | TGTGCCAGCAGCCAAGATGACAGGGGGGATTACGAGCAGTACTTC | TRBJ2-7 | 15 | once | TRBV4-2 | TRBD1
CASSQVHLSYEQYF | TGCGCCAGCAGCCAAGTTCATCTTTCCTACGAGCAGTACTTC | TRBJ2-7 | 14 | - | TRBV4-3 | -
CASSWTGQGRDNEQFF | TGTGCCAGCAGCTGGACGGGACAGGGTCGCGACAATGAGCAGTTCTTC | TRBJ2-1 | 16 | - | TRBV5-4 | TRBD1
CASSLRRGASDTQYF | TGTGCCAGCAGCTTAAGGCGGGGGGCATCTGATACGCAGTATTTT | TRBJ2-3 | 15 | - | TRBV7-9 | TRBD2
CASSVDGQGAYEQYF | TGTGCCAGCAGCGTAGATGGACAGGGGGCCTACGAGCAGTACTTC | TRBJ2-7 | 15 | - | TRBV9 | TRBD1